Here is one T cell receptor beta chain with its context. This sample was taken from a study of control samples from healthy donors and cancer patients. Here immunoSEQ multiplex PCR was the method, and the copy in TCRdb shows in-frame clones only, minus some. Of about 65,000 clones listed, about nine tenths were seen once; the top ten hold 1.2%. Germline-derived CDR1 and CDR2 are LGHDT and YNNKEL (reference sequence). The junction had 6 bases not matched to a gene; V was cut back by 1 base and J by 6 bases. The CDR3 is made up of 16 amino acids. The chain links TRBV3-1 (or the pseudogene TRBV3-2) to TRBJ2-7, with 13 bases lining up with TRBD2. The TCR was taken from a woman aged 45-65 years with colorectal cancer. Material for sequencing was PBMCs. The CDR3 region is CASSQGWGLAGSEQYF. The DNA of the CDR3 is TGTGCCAGCAGCCAAGGGTGGGGACTAGCGGGAAGCGAGCAGTACTTC.